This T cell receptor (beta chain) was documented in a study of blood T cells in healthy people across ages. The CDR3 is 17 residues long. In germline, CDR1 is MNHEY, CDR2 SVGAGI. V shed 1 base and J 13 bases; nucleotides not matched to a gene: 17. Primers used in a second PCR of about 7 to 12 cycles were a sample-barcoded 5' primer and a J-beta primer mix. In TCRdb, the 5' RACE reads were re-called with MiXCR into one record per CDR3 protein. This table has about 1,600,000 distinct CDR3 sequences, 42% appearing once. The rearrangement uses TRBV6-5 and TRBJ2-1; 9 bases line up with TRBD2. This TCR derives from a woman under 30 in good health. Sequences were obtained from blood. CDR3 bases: TGTGCCAGCAGTTACTTGGGTAGCGGGGGCCTGAAGGGGACCCAGTTCTTC. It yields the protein CASSYLGSGGLKGTQFF.